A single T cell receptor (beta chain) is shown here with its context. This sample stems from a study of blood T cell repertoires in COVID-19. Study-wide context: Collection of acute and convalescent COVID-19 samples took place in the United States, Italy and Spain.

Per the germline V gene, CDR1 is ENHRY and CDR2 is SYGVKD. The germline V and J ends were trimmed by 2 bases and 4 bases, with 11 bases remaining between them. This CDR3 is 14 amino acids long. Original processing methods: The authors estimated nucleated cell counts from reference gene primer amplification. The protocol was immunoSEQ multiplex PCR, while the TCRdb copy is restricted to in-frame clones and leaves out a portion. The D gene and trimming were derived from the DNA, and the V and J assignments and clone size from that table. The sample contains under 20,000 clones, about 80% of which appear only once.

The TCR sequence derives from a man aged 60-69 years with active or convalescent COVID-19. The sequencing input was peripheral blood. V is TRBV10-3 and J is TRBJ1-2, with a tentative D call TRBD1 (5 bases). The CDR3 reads CAISEIDRGYGYTF. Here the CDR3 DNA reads TGTGCCATCAGTGAGATCGACAGAGGCTATGGCTACACCTTC.